This TCR beta chain was retrieved from a study of radiotherapy plus CTLA-4 blockade in lung cancer. Study results and caveats: According to reports, early shifts in blood T cell clones, alongside interferon-beta, forecast response most accurately. Blood TCR clones of tumor origin expanded after radiotherapy plus ipilimumab.

With respect to this clone: Its target is unknown.

Clones were read by immunoSEQ multiplex PCR, and TCRdb kept only the in-frame ones, dropping some. Here the sample spans 65,000 to 90,000 clones, around 86% being singletons. In germline, CDR1 is SQVTM, CDR2 ANQGSEA. This CDR3 is 12 amino acids long. The V segment lost 6 bases and the J segment 6 bases; nucleotides outside the gene matches: 7. The chain couples TRBV29-1 to TRBJ1-2; TRBD1 agrees at 7 bases. The sequencing here drew on peripheral blood, taken from a patient treated with radiotherapy plus ipilimumab. The receptor's source is a human donor with non-small cell lung cancer that progressed on radiotherapy plus ipilimumab. DNA for the CDR3: TGCAGCGTCCCAGGGGGGGCGGATGGCTACACCTTC. Translated, it gives CSVPGGADGYTF.